This entry lists 9 T cell receptor beta chains sequenced from one sample in a study of cytomegalovirus exposure and HLA in healthy donors. The PCR ran on 60 Vbeta and 13 Jbeta primers. Sequencing was performed with immunoSEQ multiplex PCR; in TCRdb, only in-frame clones are kept and a portion is missing. The table has roughly 150,000 clones, around four fifths seen once. Sequenced sample: PBMCs. The source is a boy between 2 and 10 years old in good health and CMV-seronegative.

This chain joins TRBV14 and TRBJ2-7; D is unclear. Germline V gene sequence: CDR1 SGHDN, CDR2 FVKESK. There are 16 residues in the CDR3. V lost 0 bases and J 3 bases, leaving 15 bases between the germline ends. CDR3 nucleotides: TGTGCCAGCAGCCAAGAAAGTCGGGTAGCCCTCTACGAGCAGTACTTC. This sequence encodes CASSQESRVALYEQYF.

The J gene is TRBJ1-2, the V gene TRBV2; tentative D call: TRBD1 (5 bases). The length of the CDR3 is 11 residues. Trimming took off 7 bases at V and 3 bases at J, with 6 bases between the two ends. Germline V CDR1 and CDR2: SNHLY, FYNNEI. CDR3 protein: CASTRDYGYTF. CDR3 in DNA: TGTGCCAGCACCAGGGACTATGGCTACACCTTC. The full variable domain, with the rest looked up from reference TRBV2 and TRBJ1-2, is EPEVTQTPSHQVTQMGQEVILRCVPISNHLYFYWYRQILGQKVEFLVSFYNNEISEKSEIFDDQFSVERPDGSNFTLKIRSTKLEDSAMYFCASTRDYGYTFGSGTRLTVV.

CDR3 loop: CASSLATGTVQYEQYF. The CDR3 bases are TGTGCCAGCAGCTTGGCTACCGGGACAGTTCAATACGAGCAGTACTTC. The J gene is TRBJ2-7, the V gene TRBV7-2; TRBD1 matches 7 bases. Germline V gene lookup returns CDR1 SGHTA and CDR2 FQGNSA. The J segment lost 4 bases and the V segment lost 3 bases, leaving 12 bases of the junction unmatched. The CDR3 covers 16 residues.

This clone was observed a handful of times. The chain couples TRBV29-1 to TRBJ1-1, with 8 nucleotides matching TRBD1. Germline lookup yields CDR1 SQVTM and CDR2 ANQGSEA. CDR3 length: 14 amino acids. V was clipped by 5 bases and J by 0 bases; unmatched bases: 5. CDR3 DNA sequence: TGCAGCGTTTCAGGGGGCATTATGAACACTGAAGCTTTCTTT. It yields the protein CSVSGGIMNTEAFF.

This clone appeared a few times. The chain is built from TRBV30 and TRBJ1-1; D gene ambiguous. The CDR3 runs 13 residues. The V gene lost 2 bases and the J gene lost 0 bases, with 7 bases spanning the gap. Germline-derived CDR1 and CDR2 are GTSNPN and SVGIG (reference sequence). For the CDR3, the DNA is TGTGCCTGGAGTCGAGGAGTGAACACTGAAGCTTTCTTT. Translated: CAWSRGVNTEAFF. Using reference TRBV30 and TRBJ1-1 for the parts outside the CDR3, the full variable domain is SQTIHQWPATLVQPVGSPLSLECTVEGTSNPNLYWYRQAAGRGLQLLFYSVGIGQISSEVPQNLSASRPQDRQFILSSKKLLLSDSGFYLCAWSRGVNTEAFFGQGTRLTVV.

This rearrangement joins TRBV7-9 to TRBJ2-2; D might be TRBD2 (5 bases). The germline V gene has CDR1 SEHNR and CDR2 FQNEAQ (reference sequence). The CDR3 has 15 amino acids. V dropped 2 bases and J dropped 5 bases, with 12 bases sitting between them. The CDR3, as DNA: TGTGCCAGCAGCTTACTGGGAGATTATACCGGGGAGCTGTTTTTT. Translated: CASSLLGDYTGELFF. Full variable domain (rest looked up from reference TRBV7-9 and TRBJ2-2): DTGVSQNPRHKITKRGQNVTFRCDPISEHNRLYWYRQTLGQGPEFLTYFQNEAQLEKSRLLSDRFSAERPKGSFSTLEIQRTEQGDSAMYLCASSLLGDYTGELFFGEGSRLTVL.

A few counts support this clone. The chain employs TRBV6-5 and TRBJ2-1; 8 bases line up with TRBD2. CDR3 length: 16 residues. The J segment lost 2 bases and the V segment lost 4 bases, leaving 7 bases of the junction unmatched. The germline CDR1 and CDR2 sequences are MNHEY and SVGAGI. DNA of the CDR3: TGTGCCAGCAGTTTTTCAGGGACTAGGGCCTACAATGAGCAGTTCTTC. Translating it yields CASSFSGTRAYNEQFF.

The chain links TRBV27 to TRBJ1-2; D may be TRBD1 (6 bases). CDR3 length equals 17 residues. Germline V gives CDR1 MNHEY, CDR2 SMNVEV (reference sequence). With 4 bases removed from V and 1 base from J, the gap between germline ends came to 19 bases. For the CDR3, the DNA is TGTGCCAGCAGTTCCGGCGGGAGGGGGGCGGATAACTATGGCTACACCTTC. It codes for CASSSGGRGADNYGYTF.

This chain joins TRBV11-1 and TRBJ2-5; D possibly corresponds to TRBD1 (6 bases). The CDR3 is 13 residues long. With 1 base removed from V and 5 bases from J, the gap between germline ends came to 8 bases. The germline V gene has CDR1 SGHAT and CDR2 FQDESV (reference sequence). This CDR3 reads CASSLDRGETQYF. CDR3 DNA sequence: TGTGCCAGCAGCTTAGATAGGGGGGAGACCCAGTACTTC.